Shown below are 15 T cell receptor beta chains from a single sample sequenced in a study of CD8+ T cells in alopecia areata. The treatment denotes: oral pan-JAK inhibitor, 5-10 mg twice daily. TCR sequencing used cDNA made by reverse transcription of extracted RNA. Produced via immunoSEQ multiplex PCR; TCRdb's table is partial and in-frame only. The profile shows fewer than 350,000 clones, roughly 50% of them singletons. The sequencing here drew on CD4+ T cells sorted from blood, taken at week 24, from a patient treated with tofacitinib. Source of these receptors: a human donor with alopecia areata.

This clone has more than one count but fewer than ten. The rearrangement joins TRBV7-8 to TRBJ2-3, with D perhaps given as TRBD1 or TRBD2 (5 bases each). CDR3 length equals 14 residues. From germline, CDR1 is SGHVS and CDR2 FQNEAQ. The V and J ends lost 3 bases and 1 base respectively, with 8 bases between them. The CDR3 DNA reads TGTGCCAGCAGCTTCCGGGACCGCACAGATACGCAGTATTTT. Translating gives CASSFRDRTDTQYF.

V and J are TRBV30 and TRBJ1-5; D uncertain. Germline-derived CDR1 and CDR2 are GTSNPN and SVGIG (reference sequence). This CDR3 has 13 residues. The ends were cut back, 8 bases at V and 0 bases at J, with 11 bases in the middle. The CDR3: CAAQSYSNQPQHF. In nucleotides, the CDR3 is TGTGCCGCACAGTCTTATAGCAATCAGCCCCAGCATTTT.

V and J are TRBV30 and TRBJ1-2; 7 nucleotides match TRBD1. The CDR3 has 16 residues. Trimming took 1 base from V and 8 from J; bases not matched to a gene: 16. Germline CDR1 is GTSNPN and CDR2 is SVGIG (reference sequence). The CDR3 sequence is CAWSGGQLRGVRGYTF. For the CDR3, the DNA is TGTGCCTGGAGTGGGGGACAGCTGAGAGGGGTGCGAGGCTACACCTTC. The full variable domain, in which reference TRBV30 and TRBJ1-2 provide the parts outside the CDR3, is SQTIHQWPATLVQPVGSPLSLECTVEGTSNPNLYWYRQAAGRGLQLLFYSVGIGQISSEVPQNLSASRPQDRQFILSSKKLLLSDSGFYLCAWSGGQLRGVRGYTFGSGTRLTVV.

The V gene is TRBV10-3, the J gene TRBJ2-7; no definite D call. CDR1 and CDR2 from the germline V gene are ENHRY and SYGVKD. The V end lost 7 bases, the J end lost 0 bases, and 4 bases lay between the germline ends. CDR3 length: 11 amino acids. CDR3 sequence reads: CAIMGSYEQYF. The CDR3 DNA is TGTGCCATCATGGGCTCCTACGAGCAGTACTTC.

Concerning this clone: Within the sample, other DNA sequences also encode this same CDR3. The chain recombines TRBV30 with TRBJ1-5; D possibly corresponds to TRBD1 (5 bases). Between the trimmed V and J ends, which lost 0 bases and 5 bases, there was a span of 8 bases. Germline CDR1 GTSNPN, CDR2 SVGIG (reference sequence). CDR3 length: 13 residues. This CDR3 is CAWSVRGDQPQHF. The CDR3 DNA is TGTGCCTGGAGTGTACGGGGGGATCAGCCCCAGCATTTT.

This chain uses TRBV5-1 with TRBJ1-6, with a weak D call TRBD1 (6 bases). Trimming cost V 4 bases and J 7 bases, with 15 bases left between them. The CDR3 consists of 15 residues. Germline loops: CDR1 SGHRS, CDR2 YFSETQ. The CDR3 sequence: CASSPGRGQNSPLHF. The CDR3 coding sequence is TGCGCCAGCAGCCCAGGAAGGGGACAAAATTCACCCCTCCACTTT. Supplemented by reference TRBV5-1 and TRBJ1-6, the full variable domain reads KAGVTQTPRYLIKTRGQQVTLSCSPISGHRSVSWYQQTPGQGLQFLFEYFSETQRNKGNFPGRFSGRQFSNSRSEMNVSTLELGDSALYLCASSPGRGQNSPLHFGNGTRLTVT.

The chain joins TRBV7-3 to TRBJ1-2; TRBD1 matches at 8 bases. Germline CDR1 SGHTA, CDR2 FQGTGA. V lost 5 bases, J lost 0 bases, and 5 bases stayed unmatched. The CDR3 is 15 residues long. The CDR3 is CASSRQGSPNYGYTF. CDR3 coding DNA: TGTGCCAGCAGCCGACAGGGGTCCCCTAACTATGGCTACACCTTC.

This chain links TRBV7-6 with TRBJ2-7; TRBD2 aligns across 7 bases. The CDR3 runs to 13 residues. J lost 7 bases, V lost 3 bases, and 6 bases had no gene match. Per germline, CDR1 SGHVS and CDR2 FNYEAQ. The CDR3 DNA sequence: TGTGCCAGCAGCTTTCGACTAGCCGGGGAGCAGTACTTC. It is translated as CASSFRLAGEQYF.

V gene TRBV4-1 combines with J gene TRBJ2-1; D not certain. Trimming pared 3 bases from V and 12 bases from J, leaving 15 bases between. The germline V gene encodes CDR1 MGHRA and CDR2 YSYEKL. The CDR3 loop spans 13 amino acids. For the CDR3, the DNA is TGCGCCAGCAGCCAGACCGGGTTCCTCGCGCAGTTCTTC. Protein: CASSQTGFLAQFF.

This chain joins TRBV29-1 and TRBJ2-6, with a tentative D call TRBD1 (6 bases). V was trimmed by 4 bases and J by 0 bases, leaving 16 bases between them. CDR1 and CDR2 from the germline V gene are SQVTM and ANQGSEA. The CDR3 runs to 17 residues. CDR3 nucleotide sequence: TGCAGCGTTGGGCCTTACAGGGCCAACTCTGGGGCCAACGTCCTGACTTTC. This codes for CSVGPYRANSGANVLTF.

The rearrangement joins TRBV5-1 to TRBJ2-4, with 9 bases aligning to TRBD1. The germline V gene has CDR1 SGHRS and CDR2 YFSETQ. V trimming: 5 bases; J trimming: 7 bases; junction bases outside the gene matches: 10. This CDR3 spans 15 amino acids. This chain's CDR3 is CASRPGQGTGNIQYF. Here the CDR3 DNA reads TGCGCCAGCAGACCTGGACAGGGGACGGGCAACATTCAGTACTTC.

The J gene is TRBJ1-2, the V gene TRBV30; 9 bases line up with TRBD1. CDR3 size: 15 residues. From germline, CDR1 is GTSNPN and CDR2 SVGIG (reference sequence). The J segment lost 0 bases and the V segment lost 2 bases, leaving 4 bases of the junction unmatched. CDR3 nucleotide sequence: TGTGCCTGGAGTTCGCGACAGGGGGCTAACTATGGCTACACCTTC. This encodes CAWSSRQGANYGYTF. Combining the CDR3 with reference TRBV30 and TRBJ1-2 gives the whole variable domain SQTIHQWPATLVQPVGSPLSLECTVEGTSNPNLYWYRQAAGRGLQLLFYSVGIGQISSEVPQNLSASRPQDRQFILSSKKLLLSDSGFYLCAWSSRQGANYGYTFGSGTRLTVV.

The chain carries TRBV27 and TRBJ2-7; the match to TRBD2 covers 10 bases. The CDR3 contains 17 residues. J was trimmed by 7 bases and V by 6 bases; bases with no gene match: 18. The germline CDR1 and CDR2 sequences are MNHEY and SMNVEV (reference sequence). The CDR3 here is CASRFLTSGEWGREQYF. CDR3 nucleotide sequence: TGTGCCAGCAGATTTTTAACTAGCGGGGAATGGGGAAGGGAGCAGTACTTC.

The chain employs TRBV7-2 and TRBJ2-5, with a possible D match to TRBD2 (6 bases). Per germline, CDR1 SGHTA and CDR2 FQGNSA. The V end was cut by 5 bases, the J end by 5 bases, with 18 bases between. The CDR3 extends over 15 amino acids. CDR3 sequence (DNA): TGTGCCAGCAGCGCCGCCGGAGGGTGGAGGGAGACCCAGTACTTC. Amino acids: CASSAAGGWRETQYF.

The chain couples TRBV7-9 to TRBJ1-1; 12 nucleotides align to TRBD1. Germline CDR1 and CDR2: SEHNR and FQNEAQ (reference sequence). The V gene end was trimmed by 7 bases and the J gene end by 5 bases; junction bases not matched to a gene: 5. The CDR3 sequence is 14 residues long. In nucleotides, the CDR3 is TGTGCCAGCATGGGACAGGGGGCTCGGACTGAAGCTTTCTTT. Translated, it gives CASMGQGARTEAFF. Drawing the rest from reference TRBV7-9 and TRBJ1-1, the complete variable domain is DTGVSQNPRHKITKRGQNVTFRCDPISEHNRLYWYRQTLGQGPEFLTYFQNEAQLEKSRLLSDRFSAERPKGSFSTLEIQRTEQGDSAMYLCASMGQGARTEAFFGQGTRLTVV.